Shown below are 10 T cell receptor beta chains from a single sample sequenced in a study of cytomegalovirus exposure and HLA in healthy donors. Clones were read by immunoSEQ multiplex PCR, and TCRdb kept only the in-frame ones, dropping some. The sample carries roughly 310,000 clones, 70% to 90% recorded once. The sample was PBMCs. The receptors here all came from a man aged 30 to 39 in good health and CMV-seronegative.

This clone was seen once. This sequence joins TRBV6-6 and TRBJ2-7; D remains unclear. Per germline, CDR1 MNHNY and CDR2 SVGAGI (reference sequence). The germline V and J ends were trimmed by 0 bases and 3 bases, with 12 bases remaining between them. The CDR3 has 15 residues. In DNA, the CDR3 is TGTGCCAGCAGTTACTCGATAGTGGGCAGCTACGAGCAGTACTTC. This translates into CASSYSIVGSYEQYF.

The V gene is TRBV19, the J gene TRBJ1-1; possible D gene TRBD1, 6 bases. V was trimmed by 5 bases and J by 1 base, leaving 17 bases between them. CDR1 is LNHDA, CDR2 SQIVND, per germline (reference sequence). CDR3 length equals 16 residues. CDR3 protein: CASSLQGSRGNTEAFF. CDR3 bases: TGTGCCAGTAGTTTACAGGGATCCCGCGGGAACACTGAAGCTTTCTTT.

The rearrangement links TRBV6-9 to TRBJ1-1, with 8 positions matching TRBD1. The CDR3 runs to 15 residues. V shed 2 bases, J shed 7 bases, and the junction held 9 bases outside the gene matches. CDR1 and CDR2 (germline): MNHGY, SVAAGI. The CDR3 DNA follows: TGTGCCAGCAGTTATGGCGGACAGGGACCCTATGAAGCTTTCTTT. This sequence encodes CASSYGGQGPYEAFF.

This sequence joins TRBV29-1 and TRBJ1-1; no clear D gene. Trimming took 7 bases from V and 1 from J, leaving 10 bases between them. Germline loops: CDR1 SQVTM, CDR2 ANQGSEA. CDR3 length: 12 amino acids. The CDR3 loop reads CSGVQTNTEAFF. CDR3 in DNA: TGCAGCGGTGTACAGACGAACACTGAAGCTTTCTTT.

The J gene is TRBJ1-2, the V gene TRBV7-6; D may be TRBD1 (6 bases). Germline assignment: CDR1 SGHVS and CDR2 FNYEAQ. V was cut by 4 bases and J by 5 bases, with 17 bases left in between. The CDR3 length is 15 residues. The CDR3 nucleotides read TGTGCCAGCAGCTACCCCCCCAGGGGAGGGTATGGCTACACCTTC. Encoded protein: CASSYPPRGGYGYTF.

The chain is built from TRBV5-6 and TRBJ2-7, with 9 bases lining up with TRBD1. V gave up 0 bases and J gave up 2 bases; unmatched junction bases: 6. Germline lookup yields CDR1 SGHDT and CDR2 YYEEEE. This CDR3 region has 16 residues. CDR3 sequence reads: CASSLDGQGLTYEQYF. CDR3 nucleotides: TGTGCCAGCAGCTTGGATGGACAGGGGTTGACCTACGAGCAGTACTTC.

This clone was seen a single time. J is TRBJ2-4 and V is TRBV19; perhaps TRBD2 as D (5 bases). The length of the CDR3 is 15 residues. Trimming took 1 base from V and 0 from J, leaving 7 bases between them. Per the germline V gene, CDR1 is LNHDA and CDR2 is SQIVND (reference sequence). The CDR3 DNA reads as TGTGCCAGTAGTATAGTCGGGGTAGCCAAAAACATTCAGTACTTC. It yields the protein CASSIVGVAKNIQYF.

The J gene is TRBJ1-3, the V gene TRBV29-1; the D is unclear. V gave up 4 bases and J gave up 2 bases, with 6 bases separating them. The V gene's germline CDR1 is SQVTM and CDR2 ANQGSEA. The CDR3 is 12 residues long. The CDR3 loop is CSVGQTGNTIYF. Here the CDR3 DNA reads TGCAGCGTTGGCCAGACTGGAAACACCATATATTTT.

The chain carries TRBV4-2 and TRBJ1-4, with D tentatively TRBD1 (5 bases). CDR3 length: 14 residues. Per the germline V gene, CDR1 is LGHNA and CDR2 is YNFKEQ. V lost 4 bases to trimming and J lost 3 bases, with 9 bases between them. The CDR3 DNA reads as TGTGCCAGCAGCCGAGAGGGGCCTAATGAAAAACTGTTTTTT. Its protein product is CASSREGPNEKLFF.

The CDR3 region has the DNA TGTGCCAGCAGTCCAACCCCGACAGGGGGCTCCTACGAGCAGTACTTC. It specifies CASSPTPTGGSYEQYF. The chain is built from TRBV27 and TRBJ2-7; 9 bases map to TRBD1. Germline trimming cut 5 bases from V and 0 bases from J; bases unmatched to any gene: 8. In germline, CDR1 is MNHEY, CDR2 SMNVEV (reference sequence). The CDR3 consists of 16 residues.